This T cell receptor beta chain is from a study of early T cells in non-severe SARS-CoV-2 infection. Study background: Unsorted whole-blood RNA was sequenced in bulk, leaving chains unpaired. Points from the study as a whole: A preference for anti-spike CD8 responses marked VDJdb matching, which missed private and CD4 specificities.

Concerning this clonotype: Its antigen is as yet unknown.

V shed 5 bases, J shed 1 base, and the junction held 4 bases outside the gene matches. Germline V CDR1 and CDR2: MNHNS, SASEGT. The CDR3 is 14 residues long. Unique molecular identifiers were affixed to single, distinct cDNA molecules. TCRdb itself ran the 5' RACE reads through MiXCR, one entry per CDR3 protein. The sample includes just under 65,000 distinct CDR3 sequences, 11% of them seen just once. Here the sequenced sample was whole blood, taken at baseline. This TCR was sampled from an adult who was a healthcare worker with PCR-confirmed SARS-CoV-2 infection or an uninfected control (not recorded which). The chain combines TRBV6-1 with TRBJ2-7, with 8 bases identical to TRBD2. CDR3 in DNA: TGTGCCAGCAGTTACTCGGGGGGGTCCTACGAGCAGTACTTC. As protein: CASSYSGGSYEQYF.